This T cell receptor beta chain was captured in a study of T cells in Graves' hyperthyroidism and ophthalmopathy. Study findings and constraints: In the analysis, a 13 V-J model separated ophthalmopathy from stable hyperthyroidism. Most clonotypes expanded in thyroid above 0.001 were likewise present in blood.

Comments on this clonotype: As yet, its antigen is unknown.

The CDR3 runs to 14 residues. The trim removed 6 bases at V and 7 bases at J, leaving 6 bases unmatched. There were TCR beta CDR3 regions amplified from RNA transcripts. The HTBI primer set drove a first-round RT-PCR of the TCR CDR3. TCRdb ran MiXCR on the multiplex PCR reads and lists one entry per CDR3 protein. Found here are about 530,000 distinct CDR3 sequences, 15% to 20% of them singletons; the top ten hold around 17%. The material sequenced was blood. The clonotype was recovered from a woman between 18 and 29 years old with Graves' ophthalmopathy. The chain carries TRBV12-3 or TRBV12-4 and TRBJ1-5; 10 bases are shared with TRBD1. For the CDR3, the DNA is TGTGCCAGCAGAGAGACAGGGGGCGGGCAGCCCCAGCATTTT. Translation gives CASRETGGGQPQHF.